What follows is one T cell receptor (beta chain) and its context. The antigen is unknown. The sample comes from a study of T cells after yellow fever vaccination. Study results and limitations: Post-booster repertoires contained most primary-vaccination clones again (roughly 95% CD4, roughly 91% CD8). Clonotypes found in both CD4 and CD8 compartments made up a small share. Peaking faster, on day 5 versus 15, the secondary response was nonetheless weaker.

Synthesis of TCR cDNA relied on 5'RACE template switching, which attached a universal primer site and UMIs. MiXCR, run by TCRdb on the 5' RACE reads, gives a single entry per CDR3 protein. The data show more than 450,000 distinct CDR3 sequences, about a fifth seen once. This TCR was recovered from a man aged 18-30 years who received the YFV17D yellow fever vaccine. Sequenced material: PBMCs, taken roughly 20 days after the first yellow fever vaccination.

The CDR3 protein is CASSPTDRLEQFF. The CDR3 DNA is TGTGCCAGCAGCCCAACGGACAGACTTGAGCAGTTCTTC. The V call is TRBV7-8, the J call TRBJ2-1, with a tentative D call TRBD1 (6 bases). The V gene's germline CDR1 is SGHVS and CDR2 FQNEAQ. V was clipped by 5 bases and J by 9 bases, with 14 bases between them. The CDR3 length is 13 residues.